This T cell receptor beta chain appears in the sequencing data of a study of a mutant IDH1 vaccine in newly diagnosed glioma. Study context: Patients underwent eight vaccinations, which took place in weeks 1, 3, 5, 7, 11, 15, 19 and 23. Radiotherapy alone preceded vaccination by 4-6 weeks; alternatively, vaccination started with temozolomide cycles.

The sample's time point: week 11, during vaccination. Topical imiquimod was applied with each vaccine dose, which held 300 ug of mutant IDH1 20-mer peptide. The protocol was immunoSEQ multiplex PCR, while the TCRdb copy is restricted to in-frame clones and leaves out a portion. The sample contains under 55,000 clones, 75% to 95% of which appear only once. CDR3 size: 14 residues. Deletions cut 0 bases from V and 5 bases from J, with 11 bases between. CDR1 and CDR2 (germline): SGDLS, YYNGEE. This clone was counted between two and nine times. Its target is unknown. Study-wide results and caveats: There were vaccine-induced immune responses in about 92% of the patients.

The chain uses TRBV9 and TRBJ1-2, with unresolved D. This sample comprised PBMCs, obtained from a glioma patient whose treatment included an IDH1 peptide vaccine. The clonotype originates from a man between 50 and 59 years old with glioma. CDR3 sequence (DNA): TGTGCCAGCAGCGTAGCACCGGGTGGGTATGGCTACACCTTC. The encoded protein is CASSVAPGGYGYTF.